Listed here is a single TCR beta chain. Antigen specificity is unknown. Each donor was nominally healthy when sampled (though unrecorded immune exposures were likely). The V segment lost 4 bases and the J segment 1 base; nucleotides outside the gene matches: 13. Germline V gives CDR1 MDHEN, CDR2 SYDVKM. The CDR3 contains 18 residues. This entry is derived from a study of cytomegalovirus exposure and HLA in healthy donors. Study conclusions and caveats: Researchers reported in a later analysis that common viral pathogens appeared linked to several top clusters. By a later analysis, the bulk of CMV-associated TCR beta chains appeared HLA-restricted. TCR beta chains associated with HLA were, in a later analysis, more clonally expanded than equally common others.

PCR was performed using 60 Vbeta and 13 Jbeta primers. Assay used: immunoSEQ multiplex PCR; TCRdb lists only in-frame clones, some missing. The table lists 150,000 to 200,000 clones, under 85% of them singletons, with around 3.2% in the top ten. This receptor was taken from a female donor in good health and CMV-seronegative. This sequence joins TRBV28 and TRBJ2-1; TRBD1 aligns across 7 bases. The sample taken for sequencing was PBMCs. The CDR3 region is CASSYETLGQWSYNEQFF. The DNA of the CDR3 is TGTGCCAGCAGTTATGAGACTCTGGGACAGTGGTCCTACAATGAGCAGTTCTTC.